This TCR beta chain was captured by sequencing in a study of cytomegalovirus exposure and HLA in healthy donors. General study findings and limits: A few chains linked to CMV were shown in vitro to be specific for CMV antigens.

Vbeta (60) and Jbeta (13) primers were used in the PCR. In the study's own analysis: There were about 80 million unique TCR beta chains by a later count, and about 12 million of them were shared. Method: immunoSEQ multiplex PCR; TCRdb's copy keeps in-frame clones and lacks some. V and J calls and clone size come straight from that table; D and trimming were deduced from the DNA. The repertoire consists of some 120,000 clones, with about 74% occurring once and the leading ten covering around 3.6%. In regard to this clone: Its antigen is as yet unknown.

The V gene end was trimmed by 6 bases and the J gene end by 0 bases; junction bases not matched to a gene: 16. The V gene's germline CDR1 is MDHEN and CDR2 SYDVKM. The CDR3 extends over 18 amino acids. The origin of this receptor is a man younger than 40 in good health and CMV-seronegative. The genes are TRBV28 and TRBJ2-7; 8 bases fit TRBD1. The source material was PBMCs. The CDR3 sequence: CASSPGGTVMKSSYEQYF. The CDR3 nucleotides are TGTGCCAGCAGCCCAGGGGGCACAGTAATGAAGAGCTCCTACGAGCAGTACTTC.